These 17 T cell receptor beta chains were sequenced from one sample in a study of blood T cell repertoires in COVID-19. Using immunoSEQ multiplex PCR, the repertoire was profiled, and TCRdb retains in-frame clones only, with some absent. The table shows 150,000 to 200,000 clones, with roughly 84% occurring only once. The material sequenced was peripheral blood. The source is a woman aged 40 to 50 with COVID-19, enrolled during active disease.

V and J are TRBV25-1 and TRBJ1-1; no definite D call. Germline V CDR1 and CDR2: MGHDK, SYGVNS. Between the trimmed V and J ends, which lost 5 bases and 6 bases, there was a span of 7 bases. The CDR3 is 11 residues long. CDR3 sequence reads: CASSRGSEAFF. CDR3 nucleotide sequence: TGTGCCAGCAGTAGAGGTTCTGAAGCTTTCTTT.

This clone has only one observation. The genes are TRBV15 and TRBJ1-1; D unclear. Per the germline V gene, CDR1 is LNHNV and CDR2 is YYDKDF (reference sequence). V was shortened by 3 bases and J by 2 bases, with 4 bases between the two germline ends. This CDR3 has 12 residues. This CDR3 is CATSRGNTEAFF. The CDR3, as DNA: TGTGCCACCAGCAGGGGCAACACTGAAGCTTTCTTT.

In DNA form, the CDR3 reads TGTGCCAGCAGCGAACTAGGGCAAATGAACACTGAAGCTTTCTTT. Amino acids: CASSELGQMNTEAFF. This chain links TRBV5-6 with TRBJ1-1; no reliable D call. Germline CDR1 is SGHDT and CDR2 is YYEEEE. V gave up 4 bases and J gave up 0 bases, with 13 bases separating them. This CDR3 region has 15 residues.

The chain joins TRBV2 to TRBJ1-2; D gene unclear. The CDR3 is 13 residues long. Germline V CDR1 and CDR2: SNHLY, FYNNEI. The V end lost 6 bases, the J end lost 4 bases, and 12 bases lay between the germline ends. This chain's CDR3 is CASRGDGLYGYTF. The CDR3 coding sequence is TGTGCCAGCAGGGGAGACGGACTCTATGGCTACACCTTC.

The gene calls are TRBV6-5 and TRBJ1-2; 7 bases match TRBD1. Germline loops: CDR1 MNHEY, CDR2 SVGAGI. The V and J ends lost 10 bases and 3 bases, in that order; junction bases with no gene match: 11. This CDR3 contains 14 residues. The CDR3 DNA reads TGTGCCACTACGGGAACCGGGACAGACTATGGCTACACCTTC. This sequence encodes CATTGTGTDYGYTF.

This clone was seen a few times. Other DNA sequences in the same sample also yield this CDR3. The gene calls are TRBV27 and TRBJ1-4; D remains unclear. The V gene lost 3 bases and the J gene lost 2 bases, with 4 bases spanning the gap. The CDR3 loop spans 13 amino acids. Germline V lookup: CDR1 MNHEY, CDR2 SMNVEV (reference sequence). CDR3 amino acids: CASSFLTNEKLFF. CDR3 coding DNA: TGTGCCAGCAGTTTTCTGACTAATGAAAAACTGTTTTTT.

Comment on this clone: Additional DNA sequences in this sample encode the identical CDR3. The chain couples TRBV28 to TRBJ2-1; D not resolved. In germline, CDR1 is MDHEN, CDR2 SYDVKM. The CDR3 spans 13 residues. The germline V and J ends were trimmed by 3 bases and 3 bases, with 6 bases remaining between them. The CDR3 nucleotides read TGTGCCAGCAGTTTTAGAGGCTACAATGAGCAGTTCTTC. Amino acids: CASSFRGYNEQFF.

V is TRBV7-9 and J is TRBJ1-1; D may be TRBD1 (5 bases). Per the germline V gene, CDR1 is SEHNR and CDR2 is FQNEAQ (reference sequence). Trimming removed 5 bases from V and 5 bases from J, with 18 bases in between. The CDR3 contains 15 residues. The CDR3: CASSPSGGRLTEAFF. The CDR3, as DNA: TGTGCCAGCAGCCCATCGGGGGGGAGATTAACTGAAGCTTTCTTT.

This clone was counted a single time. The rearrangement uses TRBV5-4 and TRBJ2-1; 10 bases agree with TRBD2. J lost 13 bases, V lost 0 bases, and 10 bases had no gene match. Germline loops: CDR1 SGHNT, CDR2 YYREEE (reference sequence). The CDR3 is made up of 15 amino acids. The CDR3 DNA reads TGTGCCAGCAGCTTGGAGTCTAGCGGGAGAATAGGACAGTTCTTC. It yields the protein CASSLESSGRIGQFF.

V and J are TRBV7-8 and TRBJ2-7; possibly TRBD2 for D (6 bases). With 1 base removed from V and 3 bases from J, the gap between germline ends came to 10 bases. Per germline, CDR1 SGHVS and CDR2 FQNEAQ. There are 14 residues in the CDR3. CDR3 in amino acids: CASSLGDSLYEQYF. Written as DNA, the CDR3 is TGTGCCAGCAGCTTAGGGGACTCTCTCTACGAGCAGTACTTC. Full variable domain (missing parts from reference TRBV7-8 and TRBJ2-7): GAGVSQSPRYKVAKRGQDVALRCDPISGHVSLFWYQQALGQGPEFLTYFQNEAQLDKSGLPSDRFFAERPEGSVSTLKIQRTQQEDSAVYLCASSLGDSLYEQYFGPGTRLTVT.

The chain uses TRBV6-5 and TRBJ1-1; D is possibly TRBD1 (5 bases). Germline V CDR1 and CDR2: MNHEY, SVGAGI. Trimming pared 7 bases from V and 3 bases from J, leaving 12 bases between. The CDR3 totals 13 residues. CDR3 coding DNA: TGTGCCAGCAATACGAAAGGGGACACTGAAGCTTTCTTT. Translation gives CASNTKGDTEAFF.

This clone appeared many times. J is TRBJ1-5 and V is TRBV2; 9 bases align to TRBD1. Germline V lookup: CDR1 SNHLY, CDR2 FYNNEI. This CDR3 has 14 amino acids. V lost 6 bases and J lost 6; bases outside the gene matches: 6. The CDR3 DNA reads as TGTGCCAGCAGCGGGACAGGGAGTGTTCAGCCCCAGCATTTT. Translated: CASSGTGSVQPQHF.

The genes are TRBV18 and TRBJ2-5; D unclear. Germline V gene sequence: CDR1 KGHSH, CDR2 LQKENI. The CDR3 sequence is 14 residues long. V lost 0 bases and J lost 1, with 6 bases in between. For the CDR3, the DNA is TGTGCCAGCTCACCACCGGGCACCCAAGAGACCCAGTACTTC. Encoded protein: CASSPPGTQETQYF.

The chain carries TRBV7-6 and TRBJ2-7; 7 bases are a match to TRBD1. This CDR3 spans 14 amino acids. Germline trimming cut 1 base from V and 2 bases from J; bases unmatched to any gene: 2. The V gene's germline CDR1 is SGHVS and CDR2 FNYEAQ. The DNA of the CDR3 is TGTGCCAGCAGCTTAGAGGGGACAGCCTACGAGCAGTACTTC. Its translation: CASSLEGTAYEQYF.

The sample holds a few counts of this clone. This sequence joins TRBV6-4 and TRBJ2-3; possible D gene TRBD1, 5 bases. The CDR3 is made up of 15 amino acids. Germline CDR1 and CDR2: MRHNA and SNTAGT. V lost 1 base and J 0 bases, leaving 8 bases between the germline ends. Here the CDR3 DNA reads TGTGCCAGCAGTGACTTCCCAGGGAGCACAGATACGCAGTATTTT. It encodes CASSDFPGSTDTQYF.

V usage is TRBV7-2 and J usage is TRBJ1-5; 7 nucleotides line up with TRBD1. CDR1 is SGHTA and CDR2 is FQGNSA in the germline V gene. Trimming at V came to 4 bases and at J to 8 bases, leaving 2 bases not matched to a gene. The CDR3 has 12 amino acids. The CDR3 DNA reads as TGTGCCAGCAGCTACAGGGGTGAGCCCCAGCATTTT. Translating it yields CASSYRGEPQHF.

The genes are TRBV6-6 and TRBJ2-3, with D perhaps TRBD1 (5 bases). V was shortened by 5 bases and J by 2 bases, with 14 bases between the two germline ends. The CDR3 loop spans 15 amino acids. Germline CDR1 MNHNY, CDR2 SVGAGI (reference sequence). The CDR3 spells CASSRQRLLTDTQYF. In DNA form, the CDR3 reads TGTGCCAGCAGTAGACAGCGACTGCTCACAGATACGCAGTATTTT.